The T cell receptor beta chain described here comes from a study of blood T cell repertoires in COVID-19 (dated by TCRdb to the early 2020s). With respect to the entire study: Samples covering the acute and convalescent phases of COVID-19 were provided by collaborators in the United States, Italy and Spain. The material from the prospective study consisted of cDNA or gDNA derived from T cells, B-cell-depleted T cells, or PBMCs. Deeply sampled blood TCRbeta repertoires from subjects exposed to, actively infected with, or recovered from COVID-19 were included in the dataset. The repertoires were released in a freely available public database meant as a resource for research on the immune response to SARS-CoV-2. Samples were obtained from the ongoing ImmuneRACE study (first 160 participants) and from some 1,200 subjects provided by 6 global collaborators. Sample metadata almost always included a de-identified subject ID, COVID-19 status, age in years and sex. Where HLA class I and class II types were available, the types were taken from metadata supplied by the sample provider, not from assay-based typing. General findings and caveats noted by the study authors: How much clinical and demographic metadata was included differed by source and by participant, and the metadata was provided uncurated.

To note about this clone: Its antigen is unknown. No base qualities exist here, and no much larger clone lies one base off it.

The immunoSEQ Assay, a bias-controlled multiplex PCR, was used to amplify TCRbeta CDR3 regions from genomic DNA. The published analysis was carried out like this. The number of nucleated cells in each sample was estimated by amplification of reference gene primers within the assay. To quantify the absolute abundance of each unique TCRbeta CDR3 rearrangement, sequence reads were collapsed and filtered. For each sample, productive Simpson clonality was calculated as the square root of Simpson's diversity index over productive rearrangements. As stored in TCRdb, this immuneACCESS dataset retains in-frame rearrangements with V and J assigned. A fraction of the clones does not appear; measured against another copy, unresolved V genes explain less than half of the discrepancy, and the remainder lacks a known reason. V, J and clone size are taken as reported in that table, and D and trimming were inferred from the DNA itself. Recorded for this sample are tens of thousands of clones; more than 75% of them occurred a single time. About 8.1% of the sample is in the top ten clones.

The collaborating institutions used their own protocols to collect whole blood in K2EDTA tubes. Collaborator samples were shipped for TCRbeta analysis as frozen whole blood, isolated PBMCs, or DNA extracted from either sample type. The CDR3 spans 14 residues, from the cysteine through the phenylalanine. Kept here is only the CDR3 DNA, which spans 42 bases and is read in frame from base 1. The germline V gene yields MDHEN for CDR1 and SYDVKM for CDR2. Compared with germline, V lacks 6 bases and J lacks 5 bases; bases without a gene match: 7. The clonotype originates from a human donor in a cohort sampled during active COVID-19. The V gene is TRBV28 and the J gene is TRBJ2-7; 10 central bases correspond to TRBD1. Sequenced material: peripheral blood. Here is the DNA: TGTGCCAGCAGCATTGGACAGGGGGGCGACGAGCAGTACTTC. It specifies CASSIGQGGDEQYF.